The sequence of this TCR beta chain was determined in a study of tumor-infiltrating lymphocytes in primary liver carcinoma. Comment on this clonotype: Germline is not matched at one junction end, which may reflect a read error.

Unsorted whole blood served as the source of blood RNA, and germline DNA was extracted as well. Production of TCR beta cDNA used approximately 0.45 ug total RNA together with a constant-region primer. Library construction for TCR beta comprised three nested multiplex PCR rounds performed with slightly modified ARM-PCR. Forward primers for TRBV1-TRBV30 and a C-beta reverse primer served the first two PCR rounds, at about 10 cycles each. TCRdb called the multiplex PCR reads again in MiXCR, with one record for every CDR3 protein. The sample shows fewer than 400,000 distinct CDR3 sequences, roughly two thirds of them seen only once. Germline V CDR1 and CDR2: SGHAT, FQDESV (reference sequence). This CDR3 has 15 residues.

The V gene is TRBV11-1, the J gene TRBJ2-1; tentative D call: TRBD2 (5 bases). The clonotype comes from a man aged 35 to 55 with primary liver carcinoma and hepatitis B virus infection. Sequencing was performed on peripheral blood. As DNA, the CDR3 is TGTGCCAGCAGCCGCCACTCTAGCTCCTATAATGAGCAGTTCTTC. Translating it yields CASSRHSSSYNEQFF.